This T cell receptor beta chain was recorded in a study of cytomegalovirus exposure and HLA in healthy donors. Regarding the study as a whole: Immune exposure data for these donors was limited to CMV serostatus. In a later analysis, productive TCRs from donors in an Asian-associated ancestry cluster reportedly carried fewer N-insertions than the cohort mean. What a later analysis showed was that several of the most significant clusters appeared linked to common viral pathogens.

A multiplex PCR was run with 60 Vbeta primers and 13 Jbeta primers. The method was immunoSEQ multiplex PCR; TCRdb's version includes in-frame clones alone and lacks a portion of them. The data show some 150,000 clones, over 75% seen once. The CDR3 contains 16 residues. V dropped 3 bases and J dropped 2; count of bases not matched to a gene: 6. Germline assignment: CDR1 SGHRS and CDR2 YFSETQ. As for this clone: Its target is unknown.

This receptor was taken from a man in his forties in good health and CMV-seronegative. V gene TRBV5-1 combines with J gene TRBJ2-3; 10 bases agree with TRBD2. Sequenced material: PBMCs. The CDR3 here is CASSSTTSGVTDTQYF. The CDR3 region has the DNA TGCGCCAGCAGCTCGACTACTAGCGGGGTCACAGATACGCAGTATTTT.